Listed below are T cell receptor beta chains from one sample, sequenced in a study of tumor and adjacent non-tumor tissue in lung cancer. TCRdb called the multiplex PCR reads again in MiXCR, with one record for every CDR3 protein. Among approximately 90,000 distinct CDR3 sequences listed, around 82% were seen once. The source material was distant non-tumor lung tissue. The receptors shown here come from a woman aged 50 to 60 with non-small cell lung cancer. CDR3s include the opening cysteine and the closing phenylalanine or tryptophan. The D gene is left open where the match is weak. Expanded clones get a size class; other rows say once, few or many, or leave the size out.

v_gene	d_gene	abundance	j_gene	CDR3aa	CDR3nt
TRBV28	-	many	TRBJ1-5	CASSLLGNNQPQHF	TGTGCCAGCAGTTTACTAGGAAACAATCAGCCCCAGCATTTT
TRBV6-1	-	-	TRBJ1-5	CARSEPGLDQPQHF	TGTGCCAGAAGTGAACCGGGGCTTGATCAGCCCCAGCATTTT
TRBV6-2/TRBV6-3	-	-	TRBJ2-1	CASSYLTEFWVPFTLYNEQFF	TGTGCCAGCAGTTACCTAACGGAGTTTTGGGTCCCCTTTACCCTCTACAATGAGCAGTTCTTC
TRBV20-1	-	-	TRBJ2-4	CTVPRTGILYF	TGCACTGTACCGAGGACCGGCATTCTGTACTTC
TRBV6-5	-	medium-sized	TRBJ2-2	CASRTGLQAGELFF	TGTGCCAGCAGAACAGGGCTCCAGGCCGGGGAGCTGTTTTTT
TRBV28	TRBD2	many	TRBJ2-1	CASSLRAPGLARENEQFF	TGTGCCAGCAGTCTTAGGGCTCCGGGACTAGCGCGGGAAAATGAGCAGTTCTTC
TRBV20-1	TRBD2	many	TRBJ2-1	CSAGRTSGSGEQFF	TGCAGTGCTGGAAGGACTAGCGGGAGTGGTGAGCAGTTCTTC
TRBV6-2/TRBV6-3	-	-	TRBJ1-2	CVSDRADRDGYTF	TGTGTCAGCGATAGAGCGGACCGTGATGGCTACACCTTC
TRBV5-4	-	-	TRBJ2-7	CATSLGSDSSYEQYF	TGTGCCACCAGCTTGGGCAGTGATAGCTCCTACGAGCAGTACTTC
TRBV6-1	TRBD2	-	TRBJ2-3	CASSESLAGSTVTQCF	TGTGCCAGCAGTGAGAGTCTAGCGGGTAGCACAGTTACGCAGTGTTTT
TRBV6-5	-	-	TRBJ1-1	CASSKVGKPFF	TGCGCCAGCAGCAAGGTCGGGAAACCTTTCTTT
TRBV7-9	-	-	TRBJ2-7	CASSQPGGFYEQYF	TGTGCCAGCAGCCAGCCAGGCGGATTCTACGAGCAGTACTTC
TRBV4-2	-	-	TRBJ2-1	CARNQEGGVGPYNEQFF	TGTGCCAGAAACCAAGAGGGGGGTGTCGGGCCCTACAATGAGCAGTTCTTC
TRBV6-6	TRBD1	many	TRBJ1-2	CASGGGSANYGYTF	TGTGCCAGCGGAGGGGGCTCAGCTAACTATGGCTACACCTTC
TRBV29-1	TRBD2	-	TRBJ2-2	CSVEDDGTSGTFPGELFF	TGCAGCGTTGAAGATGACGGAACTAGCGGGACTTTTCCTGGGGAGCTGTTCTTT
TRBV25-1	TRBD1	-	TRBJ2-5	CASGTGGVFAHYF	TGTGCCAGCGGAACAGGGGGCGTTTTTGCCCACTACTTC
TRBV29-1	-	-	TRBJ2-2	CSIRTGSHGELFF	TGCAGCATTAGAACGGGGTCCCACGGGGAGTTGTTTTTT
TRBV10-2	-	-	TRBJ2-7	CASSGCNEHYF	TGCGCCAGCAGTGGGTGTAACGAGCACTACTTC
TRBV4-1	TRBD1	-	TRBJ2-1	CASNHPTQGDAYNEQFF	TGCGCCAGCAACCACCCGACACAGGGGGACGCATATAATGAGCAGTTCTTC
TRBV11-1	-	-	TRBJ1-1	CTSSPPGGTEASF	TGTACCAGCAGCCCACCGGGGGGCACAGAAGCTTCCTTT
TRBV20-1	-	-	TRBJ2-5	CSFQRGETQYF	TGCAGTTTCCAGAGGGGAGAGACCCAGTACTTC
TRBV10-1	TRBD2	-	TRBJ2-2	CASTEPRGLAGPIMNTGELFF	TGCGCCAGCACTGAGCCGAGGGGACTAGCGGGACCAATTATGAACACCGGGGAGCTGTTTTTT
TRBV4-2	-	-	TRBJ1-1	CASSVQDMYTEAFF	TGTGCCAGCAGCGTGCAGGACATGTACACTGAAGCTTTCTTT
TRBV6-2/TRBV6-3	-	-	TRBJ1-5	CASSSDSSNQPQHF	TGTGCCAGCAGTTCGGACAGCAGCAATCAGCCCCAACATTTT
TRBV11-2	TRBD1	medium-sized	TRBJ2-7	CASSRKTGAVSYEQYF	TGTGCCAGCAGCAGAAAAACAGGGGCCGTTTCCTACGAGCAGTACTTC
TRBV4-1	-	-	TRBJ2-5	CDSRQEGQTEETQYF	TGCGACAGCAGACAAGAAGGACAGACAGAAGAGACCCAGTACTTC
TRBV29-1	-	few	TRBJ2-1	CSAESPTRSSYNEQFF	TGCAGCGCTGAAAGTCCCACTAGGAGCTCCTACAATGAGCAGTTCTTC
TRBV10-3	TRBD1	-	TRBJ2-3	CAISAPQGVTNTQYF	TGTGCCATCAGCGCCCCACAGGGGGTCACAAATACGCAGTATTTT
TRBV12-3/TRBV12-4	-	-	TRBJ1-3	CASGSSVSRNTTYF	TGTGCCAGTGGGTCCTCGGTCTCCCGAAACACCACATATTTT
TRBV6-5	-	-	TRBJ2-1	CASSYEREDHEQFF	TGTGCCAGCAGTTACGAGCGTGAGGACCATGAGCAGTTCTTC
TRBV20-1	TRBD2	-	TRBJ2-1	CRDRDYATSGSEQFF	TGCAGAGATAGAGATTATGCGACTAGCGGGAGTGAGCAGTTCTTC
TRBV5-1	TRBD2	-	TRBJ2-5	CASNWGLAGCLETQYF	TGCGCCAGCAACTGGGGACTAGCGGGATGCTTAGAGACCCAGTACTTC
TRBV6-5	-	once	TRBJ2-3	CAVNYTWEDTQYF	TGTGCCGTCAATTACACGTGGGAAGATACGCAGTATTTT
TRBV6-5	-	-	TRBJ2-3	CPSSSASNPPSTDTQYF	TGTCCCAGCAGTTCGGCTAGCAACCCGCCCAGCACAGATACGCAGTATTTT
TRBV25-1	-	few	TRBJ1-4	CASSEAEKPFF	TGTGCCAGCAGTGAAGCTGAAAAACCGTTTTTT
TRBV10-1	-	-	TRBJ2-7	CASSVTNGKDEQYF	TGCGCCAGCAGTGTCACTAACGGGAAGGACGAGCAGTACTTC
TRBV11-3	-	-	TRBJ1-1	CARSPDGRDTEAFF	TGTGCCAGAAGCCCCGACGGCCGTGACACTGAAGCTTTCTTT
TRBV6-6	-	-	TRBJ2-5	CASGPPDPSGETHYF	TGTGCCAGCGGTCCCCCGGACCCATCTGGGGAGACCCATTACTTC